What follows are 17 T cell receptor beta chains derived from one specimen sequenced in a study of blood T cell repertoires in COVID-19. Clones were sequenced by immunoSEQ multiplex PCR, and TCRdb holds only the in-frame ones, with some missing. The repertoire holds about 78,000 clones, 86% seen once, with 4.5% to 6% in the top ten. Sequencing was done on a sample of peripheral blood. Receptors originate from a man aged 45-65 years with active or convalescent COVID-19.

This clone is a singleton in its sample. The chain carries TRBV9 and TRBJ2-3; weak D call: TRBD1 (6 bases). CDR1 is SGDLS and CDR2 is YYNGEE in the germline V gene. CDR3 size: 15 residues. Between the trimmed V and J ends, which lost 7 bases and 0 bases, there was a span of 15 bases. The CDR3 DNA is TGTGCCAGCGCCACAGGGCCCCAGAGCACAGATACGCAGTATTTT. Translation: CASATGPQSTDTQYF.

This chain uses TRBV4-1 with TRBJ1-1; unclear D gene. The CDR3 has 13 residues. The V gene lost 6 bases and the J gene lost 0 bases, with 8 bases spanning the gap. The germline CDR1 and CDR2 sequences are MGHRA and YSYEKL. This chain's CDR3 is CASRQSLNTEAFF. The CDR3 DNA follows: TGCGCCAGCAGACAGAGTTTGAACACTGAAGCTTTCTTT.

The gene calls are TRBV19 and TRBJ2-3; weak D call: TRBD2 (7 bases). Germline V lookup: CDR1 LNHDA, CDR2 SQIVND (reference sequence). CDR3 length equals 16 residues. V lost 6 bases, J lost 4 bases, and 20 bases lay in between. The CDR3 is CASSGEWPGGADTQYF. The CDR3 region has the DNA TGTGCCAGTAGCGGTGAATGGCCGGGGGGCGCAGATACGCAGTATTTT.

The chain has TRBV14 and TRBJ1-1; D is possibly TRBD1 (6 bases). CDR1 SGHDN and CDR2 FVKESK come from the germline V gene. The CDR3 spans 13 residues. V lost 4 bases to trimming and J lost 6 bases, with 12 bases between them. The CDR3 here is CASSPQGFAEAFF. DNA of the CDR3: TGTGCCAGCAGCCCACAGGGTTTTGCTGAAGCTTTCTTT.

The gene calls are TRBV7-9 and TRBJ1-2, with unresolved D. With 4 bases removed from V and 1 base from J, the gap between germline ends came to 10 bases. From germline, CDR1 is SEHNR and CDR2 FQNEAQ (reference sequence). CDR3 length equals 14 residues. The CDR3 DNA reads TGTGCCAGCAGCTCCCTCGGCGGTAACTATGGCTACACCTTC. It specifies CASSSLGGNYGYTF.

The rearrangement links TRBV11-2 to TRBJ2-5, with D perhaps TRBD1 (6 bases). From germline, CDR1 is SGHAT and CDR2 FQNNGV. CDR3 size: 17 residues. V was clipped by 1 base and J by 2 bases, with 17 bases between them. The CDR3 DNA sequence: TGTGCCAGCAGCTTAGTCCGGCGACAGGACTCACAAGAGACCCAGTACTTC. Translating gives CASSLVRRQDSQETQYF. The full variable domain, its missing parts supplied by reference TRBV11-2 and TRBJ2-5, is EAGVAQSPRYKIIEKRQSVAFWCNPISGHATLYWYQQILGQGPKLLIQFQNNGVVDDSQLPKDRFSAERLKGVDSTLKIQPAKLEDSAVYLCASSLVRRQDSQETQYFGPGTRLLVL.

The chain employs TRBV3-1 (or the pseudogene TRBV3-2) and TRBJ1-3, with a tentative D call TRBD1 (5 bases). Trimming removed 5 bases at V and 2 bases at J, with 10 bases between. CDR1 is LGHDT, CDR2 YNNKEL, per germline (reference sequence). The CDR3 totals 14 residues. The chain's CDR3 is CASSSGGAGNTIYF. CDR3 nucleotide sequence: TGTGCCAGCAGCTCGGGGGGAGCTGGAAACACCATATATTTT.

The genes are TRBV9 and TRBJ2-3; 8 bases line up with TRBD2. Trimming at V came to 0 bases and at J to 2 bases, leaving 2 bases not matched to a gene. Looked up from germline, CDR1 is SGDLS and CDR2 is YYNGEE. The CDR3 covers 15 residues. CDR3 sequence: CASSVAGGVTDTQYF. CDR3 in DNA: TGTGCCAGCAGCGTAGCGGGGGGGGTCACAGATACGCAGTATTTT.

The rearrangement uses TRBV3-1 (or the pseudogene TRBV3-2) and TRBJ1-2; weak D call: TRBD1 (6 bases). CDR1 and CDR2 from the germline V gene are LGHDT and YNNKEL (reference sequence). The V end lost 8 bases, the J end lost 4 bases, and 14 bases lay between the germline ends. The CDR3 totals 13 residues. CDR3 loop: CASFRGDGYGYTF. The CDR3 region has the DNA TGTGCCAGCTTCAGGGGCGATGGCTATGGCTACACCTTC.

The chain is built from TRBV12-3 or TRBV12-4 and TRBJ1-1; D is possibly TRBD1 (5 bases). Trimming left V 5 bases short and J 6 bases short, with 10 bases between. The CDR3 runs 12 residues. CDR3 amino acids: CASSIRVAEAFF. CDR3 DNA sequence: TGTGCCAGCAGTATCAGGGTGGCTGAAGCTTTCTTT.

The table lists this clone with a count of one. The CDR3 reads CASSYSAGQETQYF. CDR3 sequence (DNA): TGTGCCAGCAGTTACTCGGCCGGGCAAGAGACCCAGTACTTC. This sequence joins TRBV6-2 or TRBV6-3 and TRBJ2-5; no clear D gene. The CDR3 loop spans 14 amino acids. V dropped 0 bases and J dropped 2 bases, with 7 bases sitting between them. Looked up from germline, CDR1 is MNHEY and CDR2 is SVGEGT.

This clone was seen only a few times. The gene calls are TRBV6-6 and TRBJ1-6; no clear D gene. The CDR3 has 15 residues. Between the trimmed V and J ends, which lost 6 bases and 5 bases, there was a span of 14 bases. From germline, CDR1 is MNHNY and CDR2 SVGAGI (reference sequence). The CDR3 nucleotides read TGTGCCAGCAGACCCCCAGGAGGAAATAATTCACCCCTCCACTTT. This codes for CASRPPGGNNSPLHF.

The chain is built from TRBV5-1 and TRBJ1-1; 9 bases line up with TRBD1. Trimming removed 0 bases from V and 5 bases from J; junction bases left unmatched: 5. Germline CDR1 SGHRS, CDR2 YFSETQ. This CDR3 has 15 residues. CDR3 sequence reads: CASSLVGTGRTEAFF. DNA of the CDR3: TGCGCCAGCAGCTTGGTCGGGACAGGGAGGACTGAAGCTTTCTTT.

This chain links TRBV19 with TRBJ1-1, with a tentative D call TRBD1 (6 bases). From germline, CDR1 is LNHDA and CDR2 SQIVND (reference sequence). With 6 bases removed from V and 1 base from J, the gap between germline ends came to 15 bases. This CDR3 is 15 amino acids long. CDR3 amino acids: CASRGHSLQNTEAFF. CDR3 bases: TGTGCCAGTAGGGGACACAGCCTTCAGAACACTGAAGCTTTCTTT.

The chain combines TRBV6-5 with TRBJ1-5, with TRBD1 matching over 8 bases. This CDR3 region has 14 residues. CDR1 is MNHEY, CDR2 SVGAGI, per germline. With V trimmed by 6 bases and J by 4 bases, 5 bases remained unmatched. For the CDR3, the DNA is TGTGCCAGCAGGCAGGGGGCAACTAATCAGCCCCAGCATTTT. Its translation: CASRQGATNQPQHF.

The chain has TRBV5-4 and TRBJ2-3; a possible D gene is TRBD1 (6 bases). The CDR3 totals 13 residues. CDR1 and CDR2 (germline): SGHNT, YYREEE (reference sequence). The V end was cut by 2 bases, the J end by 6 bases, with 10 bases between. CDR3 bases: TGTGCCAGCAGCTTCGAGAGGGGGGATACGCAGTATTTT. This codes for CASSFERGDTQYF.

V and J are TRBV3-1 (or the pseudogene TRBV3-2) and TRBJ1-3, with D uncertain. The CDR3 covers 15 residues. With 1 base removed from V and 2 bases from J, the gap between germline ends came to 9 bases. Germline V gene data show CDR1 as LGHDT and CDR2 as YNNKEL (reference sequence). In DNA form, the CDR3 reads TGTGCCAGCAGCCAAGCCTCAGAGGCTGGAAACACCATATATTTT. It specifies CASSQASEAGNTIYF.